This is a list of T cell receptor beta chains from one sample in a study of breast tumors, draining lymph nodes, adjacent tissues. MiXCR, run by TCRdb on the multiplex PCR reads, gives a single entry per CDR3 protein. The repertoire holds about 140,000 distinct CDR3 sequences, around a third seen once, with less than 2.5% in the top ten. What was sequenced was axillary lymph node tissue. The receptor source for this set is a female donor with breast cancer. Some clones in this sample may be carry-over from other donors' samples. The conserved cysteine and the conserved F or W are not part of the CDR3 here.

CDR3: ASSGGTGGKGYT
J: TRBJ1-2
V: TRBV7-2

CDR3: ASSQQNTGNGAF
J: TRBJ1-1
V: TRBV4-1

CDR3: AISYGLAGGNEQF
J: TRBJ2-1
V: TRBV10-3

CDR3: ASGRARGNSPLH
J: TRBJ1-6
V: TRBV6-2/TRBV6-3

CDR3: ASSFYGPPYSTDTQY
J: TRBJ2-3
V: TRBV12-1

CDR3: ASRIPLQGSGSGANVLT
J: TRBJ2-6
V: TRBV6-1

CDR3: ASNQDYASGAGQPQH
J: TRBJ1-5
V: TRBV4-1

CDR3: ASSELVGVEQY
J: TRBJ2-7
V: TRBV2

CDR3: ATTGSGQPQH
J: TRBJ1-5
V: TRBV6-6

CDR3: ASSPGQDTYNEQF
J: TRBJ2-1
V: TRBV18

CDR3: ASRIGGGNTIY
J: TRBJ1-3
V: TRBV12-3/TRBV12-4

CDR3: ASSAGTLYGYT
J: TRBJ1-2
V: TRBV19

CDR3: ASSPGQGNGELF
J: TRBJ2-2
V: TRBV4-1

CDR3: ASSLGEGTGEA
J: TRBJ2-6
V: TRBV7-9

CDR3: ASSLLTGGETQY
J: TRBJ2-5
V: TRBV7-9

CDR3: SASGRGREMNTEAF
J: TRBJ1-1
V: TRBV20-1

CDR3: ASSPLFASGDRHYEQY
J: TRBJ2-7
V: TRBV18

CDR3: ASSLASVGSSGNTIY
J: TRBJ1-3
V: TRBV7-9

CDR3: ASNRDRRRGGETQY
J: TRBJ2-5
V: TRBV2

CDR3: ASSFGRRETYNEQF
J: TRBJ2-1
V: TRBV11-3

CDR3: ASRRAGTTASTDTQY
J: TRBJ2-3
V: TRBV6-5

CDR3: ASSSLAGGIYEQY
J: TRBJ2-7
V: TRBV28

CDR3: ASSFSTDTQY
J: TRBJ2-3
V: TRBV7-2

CDR3: ASSEAGGPNQPQH
J: TRBJ1-5
V: TRBV6-1

CDR3: ASSLSGGQDTQY
J: TRBJ2-5
V: TRBV5-1